The 7 T cell receptor beta chains presented below share a single source sample, sequenced in a study of blood T cell repertoires in COVID-19. The repertoire was sequenced with immunoSEQ multiplex PCR; TCRdb's copy has only in-frame clones and lacks some. Among more than 150,000 clones, nearly 90% were seen once, and the ten largest hold approximately 0.62%. Sequenced sample: peripheral blood. The receptors come from a man between 50 and 59 years old with acute or convalescent COVID-19.

This clone has just a few counts. The chain recombines TRBV19 with TRBJ2-6; 8 nucleotides agree with TRBD1. Germline loops: CDR1 LNHDA, CDR2 SQIVND (reference sequence). After removal of 3 bases from V and 3 bases from J, the junction contained 13 bases not matched to a gene. The CDR3 is 19 residues long. The chain's CDR3 is CASSIPPGRGRRGANVLTF. The CDR3 DNA is TGTGCCAGTAGTATCCCCCCAGGCAGGGGGCGACGTGGGGCCAACGTCCTGACTTTC.

The chain is built from TRBV28 and TRBJ1-3, with unresolved D. CDR3 length: 15 residues. Between the trimmed V and J ends, which lost 1 base and 0 bases, there was a span of 7 bases. CDR1 is MDHEN, CDR2 SYDVKM, per germline. The CDR3 DNA reads as TGTGCCAGCAGTTTATTGGCCAGCTCTGGAAACACCATATATTTT. Amino acid sequence: CASSLLASSGNTIYF.

A single count supports this clone. V is TRBV7-2 and J is TRBJ2-7; D perhaps matches TRBD2 (6 bases). Trimming left V 1 base short and J 3 bases short, with 13 bases between. This CDR3 is 15 amino acids long. Germline-derived CDR1 and CDR2 are SGHTA and FQGNSA. The CDR3 nucleotides are TGTGCCAGCAGCTTAGGGGGGACTTTTATCTACGAGCAGTACTTC. Its protein product is CASSLGGTFIYEQYF. Filled out from reference TRBV7-2 and TRBJ2-7, the complete variable domain reads GAGVSQSPSNKVTEKGKDVELRCDPISGHTALYWYRQSLGQGLEFLIYFQGNSAPDKSGLPSDRFSAERTGGSVSTLTIQRTQQEDSAVYLCASSLGGTFIYEQYFGPGTRLTVT.

This clone has at least ten counts. The genes are TRBV10-3 and TRBJ2-2, with 7 nucleotides matching TRBD2. Trimming took 6 bases from V and 2 from J; bases not matched to a gene: 0. The CDR3 covers 13 residues. Germline CDR1 ENHRY, CDR2 SYGVKD. The CDR3, as DNA: TGTGCCATCAGGACTAGCAACACCGGGGAGCTGTTTTTT. This encodes CAIRTSNTGELFF.

The chain employs TRBV18 and TRBJ1-2; 8 bases agree with TRBD1. V lost 1 base and J lost 4; bases outside the gene matches: 11. The CDR3 covers 17 residues. Per the germline V gene, CDR1 is KGHSH and CDR2 is LQKENI. As DNA, the CDR3 is TGTGCCAGCTCACCACTAGCTGTAGGACAGGGACGCTATGGCTACACCTTC. Translating it yields CASSPLAVGQGRYGYTF.

The rearrangement joins TRBV3-1 (or the pseudogene TRBV3-2) to TRBJ1-6; D is possibly TRBD1 (5 bases). Germline V gene data show CDR1 as LGHDT and CDR2 as YNNKEL (reference sequence). V was shortened by 7 bases and J by 7 bases, with 20 bases between the two germline ends. The CDR3 has 16 residues. The CDR3 sequence is CASTPGPGGGNSPLHF. The CDR3, as DNA: TGTGCCAGCACCCCAGGTCCCGGGGGTGGCAATTCACCCCTCCACTTT.

The genes are TRBV7-9 and TRBJ2-1, with D uncertain. The V and J ends lost 3 bases and 6 bases respectively, with 3 bases between them. This CDR3 is built from 11 residues. Germline loops: CDR1 SEHNR, CDR2 FQNEAQ (reference sequence). In DNA form, the CDR3 reads TGTGCCAGCAGCTTCCGCAATGAGCAGTTCTTC. The encoded protein is CASSFRNEQFF.